The table lists the clone carrying this TCR beta chain with a few counts. The antigen remains undetermined. This entry belongs to a study of T cell repertoires in cytomegalovirus infection. Turning to the study itself: It was the public TCR beta signatures that indicated both CMV infection and matching HLA type.

V lost 4 bases and J lost 6; bases outside the gene matches: 4. This CDR3 has 13 amino acids. Germline V gene lookup returns CDR1 SGHRS and CDR2 YFSETQ. TCRdb recomputed calls from the reads with MiXCR, one row per CDR3 protein. This table holds approximately 500,000 distinct CDR3 sequences, around 10% found once. Points from the study as a whole: Frequencies of public TCR beta families were cumulated, and this identified carriers of CMV plus the relevant HLA.

The V call is TRBV5-1, the J call TRBJ2-1, with TRBD1 identical over 7 bases. The sample taken for sequencing was PBMCs. This TCR was recovered from a human donor in good health (CMV status not recorded). Some clones in this sample may be carry-over from other donors' samples. CDR3 protein: CASSERQGNEQFF. The CDR3 region has the DNA TGCGCCAGCAGCGAAAGACAGGGCAATGAGCAGTTCTTC.